Below are 18 T cell receptor beta chains sequenced from a single sample in a study of blood T cells in healthy people across ages. It was with a sample-barcoded 5' primer and a J-beta primer mix that a second PCR of about 6 to 12 cycles was run. From the 5' RACE reads, TCRdb called clonotypes with MiXCR, one entry per CDR3 protein. This table holds 1.8 million or so distinct CDR3 sequences, more than 35% found once. The sample consisted of blood. These receptors all come from a human donor in good health.

Worth noting for this clonotype: One junction end disagrees with the germline gene, perhaps due to a read error. The chain combines TRBV7-9 with TRBJ1-2, with 10 bases identical to TRBD1. CDR1 is SEHNR and CDR2 is FQNEAQ in the germline V gene (reference sequence). The CDR3 extends over 14 amino acids. The CDR3 nucleotides are TGTGCCGGCAGCAATACCGGGACAGGGGATGGCTACACCTTC. It encodes CAGSNTGTGDGYTF.

The CDR3 nucleotides read TGTGCCAGCAGCTCATTAGTCTTAACTTCGGACTACACCTTC. This translates into CASSSLVLTSDYTF. This chain links TRBV6-5 with TRBJ1-2; D remains unclear. Trimming shortened V by 6 bases and J by 10 bases, and 21 bases separated the two germline ends. Germline lookup yields CDR1 MNHEY and CDR2 SVGAGI. The CDR3 is 14 amino acids.

The count of this clonotype is one. J is TRBJ2-7 and V is TRBV12-3 or TRBV12-4; tentatively, D is TRBD2 (7 bases). The last part of the DNA fits TRBJ2-5 better; the J call may be wrong. This CDR3 spans 16 amino acids. CDR3 sequence: CASSLVGGRLQETQYF. The CDR3 DNA is TGTGCCAGCAGTTTAGTCGGGGGGCGTCTCCAAGAGACCCAGTACTTC.

The chain is built from TRBV20-1 and TRBJ2-5, with TRBD1 matching 7 bases. The V and J ends lost 4 bases and 2 bases, in that order; junction bases with no gene match: 7. Per the germline V gene, CDR1 is DFQATT and CDR2 is SNEGSKA (reference sequence). This CDR3 is 14 amino acids long. Here the CDR3 DNA reads TGCAGTGCTATGCGGACAGGTCTACAAGAGACCCAGTACTTC. Translated: CSAMRTGLQETQYF.

The chain employs TRBV5-1 and TRBJ2-4; perhaps D is TRBD1 or TRBD2 (6 bases each). Judging by the DNA end, TRBJ2-7 fits better; the J call may be wrong. In germline, CDR1 is SGHRS, CDR2 YFSETQ. The CDR3 spans 14 residues. The CDR3 region is CASSLGGGKYEQYF. CDR3 sequence (DNA): TGCGCCAGCAGCTTGGGAGGGGGGAAGTACGAGCAGTACTTC.

The chain couples TRBV10-3 to TRBJ1-1; D is unresolved. The germline CDR1 and CDR2 sequences are ENHRY and SYGVKD. The CDR3 contains 14 residues. V was pared by 3 bases and J by 5 bases, with 13 bases between. The CDR3 DNA is TGTGCCATCAGTGAAACGGGCATGGAAACTGAAGCTTTCTTT. Protein: CAISETGMETEAFF.

This clonotype has more than one count but fewer than ten. The J gene is TRBJ1-1, the V gene TRBV20-1, with a tentative D call TRBD1 (6 bases). The CDR3 has 12 amino acids. CDR1 is DFQATT and CDR2 is SNEGSKA in the germline V gene (reference sequence). Trimming shortened V by 6 bases and J by 4 bases, and 12 bases separated the two germline ends. CDR3: CSARTGSTEAFF. DNA for the CDR3: TGCAGTGCAAGAACAGGGAGCACTGAAGCTTTCTTT.

CDR3: CASSRDRINYEQYF. The CDR3 nucleotides read TGTGCCAGCAGTCGGGACAGGATAAACTACGAGCAGTACTTC. This chain links TRBV12-3 or TRBV12-4 with TRBJ2-7; 8 positions agree with TRBD1. The trim removed 5 bases at V and 3 bases at J, leaving 6 bases unmatched. The CDR3 sequence is 14 residues long.

CDR3 sequence: CASSSGGQYEKLFF. CDR3 in DNA: TGCGCCAGCAGCAGCGGGGGGCAGTATGAAAAACTGTTTTTT. The chain uses TRBV5-1 and TRBJ1-4; D might be TRBD1 (6 bases). The CDR3 totals 14 residues. Germline values: CDR1 SGHRS, CDR2 YFSETQ. Trimming shortened V by 4 bases and J by 6 bases, and 13 bases separated the two germline ends.

As regards this clonotype: A much larger clone lies a single base off, so this may be a read error. V and J are TRBV7-2 and TRBJ2-7; 7 bases align to TRBD2. With 6 bases clipped from V and 7 bases from J, the junction kept 15 bases outside the gene matches. This CDR3 is built from 15 residues. Germline CDR1 is SGHTA and CDR2 is FQGNSA. The CDR3 DNA reads TGTGCCAGCAGTTCGTGGCGGGAGCCCCGCGGGGAGCAGTACTTC. This gives the protein CASSSWREPRGEQYF.

The genes are TRBV6-1 and TRBJ1-6, with a tentative D call TRBD1 (5 bases). Between the trimmed V and J ends, which lost 1 base and 10 bases, there was a span of 17 bases. Per germline, CDR1 MNHNS and CDR2 SASEGT. This CDR3 comprises 16 residues. The CDR3 region has the DNA TGTGCCAGCAGTGAAGATGGGACCCCCATAGGGTCACCCCTCCACTTT. Amino acids: CASSEDGTPIGSPLHF.

The chain uses TRBV12-5 and TRBJ2-1, with 9 bases identical to TRBD2. Trimming at V came to 2 bases and at J to 4 bases, leaving 15 bases not matched to a gene. CDR3 size: 19 residues. Germline lookup yields CDR1 LGHNT and CDR2 FRNRAP. DNA for the CDR3: TGTGCTAGTGGTTTGTTTTCCGTACGAAGCGGGGGGACTTACAATGAGCAGTTCTTC. It codes for CASGLFSVRSGGTYNEQFF.

The chain has TRBV27 and TRBJ1-2, with a tentative D call TRBD1 (6 bases). From germline, CDR1 is MNHEY and CDR2 SMNVEV (reference sequence). V lost 5 bases and J 7 bases, leaving 17 bases between the germline ends. This CDR3 has 14 amino acids. The chain's CDR3 is CASSPLGGSVGYTF. CDR3 in DNA: TGTGCCAGCAGTCCGCTAGGGGGGAGTGTTGGCTACACCTTC.

The V and J genes are TRBV16 and TRBJ2-1; the match to TRBD1 covers 9 bases. The CDR3 extends over 13 amino acids. Trimming at V came to 4 bases and at J to 12 bases, leaving 7 bases not matched to a gene. The germline CDR1 and CDR2 sequences are KGHSY and FQNENV. This chain's CDR3 is CASSLHTGGRQFF. In nucleotides, the CDR3 is TGTGCCAGCAGCCTTCATACAGGGGGCAGGCAGTTCTTC.

This chain connects TRBV7-2 to TRBJ2-3; 13 nucleotides align to TRBD2. The CDR3 contains 19 residues. The J segment lost 1 base and the V segment lost 2 bases, leaving 9 bases of the junction unmatched. Germline V gives CDR1 SGHTA, CDR2 FQGNSA. The CDR3 DNA reads TGTGCCAGCAGCTTATTCGGACTAGCGGGGGCCCTTGGCACAGATACGCAGTATTTT. Encoded protein: CASSLFGLAGALGTDTQYF.

The chain joins TRBV21-1 to TRBJ2-1; TRBD1 is taken as the D call from the table, unchecked against the DNA. TRBV21-1 is termed a pseudogene. This CDR3 is built from 16 residues. The CDR3 region has the DNA TGTGCCAGCAGCAACAAAGGGGGTTTGGAGTACAATGAGCAGTTCTTC. It yields the protein CASSNKGGLEYNEQFF.

V and J are TRBV6-5 and TRBJ1-2, with D hard to call. Trimming took off 10 bases at V and 6 bases at J, with 18 bases between the two ends. The CDR3 consists of 13 residues. CDR1 and CDR2 from the germline V gene are MNHEY and SVGAGI. CDR3: CATRLGRVNGYTF. As DNA, the CDR3 is TGTGCCACCCGCCTAGGGCGGGTTAATGGCTACACCTTC.

The chain has TRBV25-1 and TRBJ1-5; tentative D call: TRBD1 (6 bases). Germline V gene data show CDR1 as MGHDK and CDR2 as SYGVNS. The CDR3 is made up of 16 amino acids. V was trimmed by 2 bases and J by 2 bases, leaving 13 bases between them. The CDR3 nucleotides are TGTGCCAGCAGTGAAGGCGGGGGGCTCGGCAATCAGCCCCAGCATTTT. Its translation: CASSEGGGLGNQPQHF.